The 6 T cell receptor beta chains listed next were all sequenced from one sample in a study of technical replicates of blood from a few donors (dated by TCRdb to between 2016 and 2019). The library was prepared using the immunoSEQ multiplex PCR assay. Here the immuneACCESS table is served through TCRdb, limited to in-frame sequences with V and J called. Missing clones are a known gap in these copies; in checked studies unresolved V genes cover under half, and the rest lacks a known reason. Recorded for this sample are under 100,000 clones; roughly 96% of them occurred a single time. The ten largest clones take up about 0.33% of the sample. The sample was T cells isolated from PBMCs. These receptors all come from a human donor in good health.

V usage is TRBV5-1 and J usage is TRBJ2-2, with 9 nucleotides matching TRBD2. From germline, CDR1 is SGHRS and CDR2 YFSETQ. V lost 4 bases, J lost 5 bases, and 12 bases stayed unmatched. The CDR3 has 17 residues. CDR3 DNA: TGCGCCAGCAGCCCCGGGGTAGCGGGAGTGTGGACCGGGGAGCTGTTTTTT. Translation gives CASSPGVAGVWTGELFF.

The J gene is TRBJ2-7, the V gene TRBV5-4, with a possible D match to TRBD1 (6 bases). The CDR3 consists of 15 residues. CDR1 is SGHNT, CDR2 YYREEE, per germline (reference sequence). Trimming left V 2 bases short and J 6 bases short, with 18 bases between. CDR3 coding DNA: TGTGCCAGCAGCTTTTACCCCAGGGGTTTGTCCGAGCAGTACTTC. It specifies CASSFYPRGLSEQYF.

This clone occurred once. The V call is TRBV13, the J call TRBJ1-2; unclear D gene. This CDR3 contains 16 residues. Trimming left V 10 bases short and J 5 bases short, with 26 bases between. Germline CDR1 and CDR2: PRHDT and FYEKMQ (reference sequence). The CDR3 here is CATTITATEKLYGYTF. The DNA for the CDR3 is TGTGCCACCACTATTACGGCAACGGAAAAACTGTATGGCTACACCTTC. The whole variable domain, filled in from reference TRBV13 and TRBJ1-2, reads AAGVIQSPRHLIKEKRETATLKCYPIPRHDTVYWYQQGPGQDPQFLISFYEKMQSDKGSIPDRFSAQQFSDYHSELNMSSLELGDSALYFCATTITATEKLYGYTFGSGTRLTVV.

The rearrangement uses TRBV5-1 and TRBJ2-1, with 8 positions matching TRBD2. V dropped 6 bases and J dropped 3; count of bases not matched to a gene: 11. CDR1 is SGHRS, CDR2 YFSETQ, per germline. The CDR3 is 16 residues long. The CDR3 nucleotides are TGCGCCAGCAACTTAGCGGGACTTGTCCGCTACAATGAGCAGTTCTTC. Translation: CASNLAGLVRYNEQFF.

This sequence joins TRBV7-6 and TRBJ2-3; D may be TRBD2 (5 bases). Germline CDR1 and CDR2: SGHVS and FNYEAQ. The CDR3 covers 17 residues. Trimming took off 5 bases at V and 1 base at J, with 19 bases between the two ends. CDR3 in amino acids: CASSGTLGSIRTDTQYF. As DNA, the CDR3 is TGTGCCAGCAGCGGTACTTTGGGGAGTATTCGCACAGATACGCAGTATTTT.

The gene calls are TRBV7-2 and TRBJ2-7, with D uncertain. Germline-derived CDR1 and CDR2 are SGHTA and FQGNSA. The CDR3 is 14 amino acids. Deletions cut 7 bases from V and 4 bases from J, with 17 bases between. The CDR3 coding sequence is TGTGCCAGCAACCTACCCCTCTTTTTGTACGAGCAGTACTTC. Protein product: CASNLPLFLYEQYF.